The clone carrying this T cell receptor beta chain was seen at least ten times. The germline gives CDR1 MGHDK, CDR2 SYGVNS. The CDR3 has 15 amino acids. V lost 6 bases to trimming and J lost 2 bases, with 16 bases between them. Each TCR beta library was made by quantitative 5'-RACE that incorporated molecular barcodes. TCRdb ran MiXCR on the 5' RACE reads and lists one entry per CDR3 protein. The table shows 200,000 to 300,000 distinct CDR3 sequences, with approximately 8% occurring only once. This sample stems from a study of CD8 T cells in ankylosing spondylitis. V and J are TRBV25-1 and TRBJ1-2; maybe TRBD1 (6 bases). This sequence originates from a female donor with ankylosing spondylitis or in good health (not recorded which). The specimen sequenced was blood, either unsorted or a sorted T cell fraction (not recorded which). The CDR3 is CASSSTGLLNYGYTF. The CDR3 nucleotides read TGTGCCAGCAGCTCGACAGGACTTTTAAACTATGGCTACACCTTC.